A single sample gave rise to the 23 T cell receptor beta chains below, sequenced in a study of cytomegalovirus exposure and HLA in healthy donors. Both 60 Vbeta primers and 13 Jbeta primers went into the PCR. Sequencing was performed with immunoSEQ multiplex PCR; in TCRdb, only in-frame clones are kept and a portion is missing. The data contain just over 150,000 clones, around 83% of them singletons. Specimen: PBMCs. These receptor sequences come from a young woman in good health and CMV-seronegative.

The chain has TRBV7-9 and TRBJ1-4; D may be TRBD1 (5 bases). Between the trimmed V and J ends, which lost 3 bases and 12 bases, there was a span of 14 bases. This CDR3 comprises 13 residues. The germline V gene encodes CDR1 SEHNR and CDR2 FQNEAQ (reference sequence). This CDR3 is CASSFTGLVELFF. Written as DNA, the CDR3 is TGTGCCAGCAGCTTTACAGGCCTGGTGGAACTGTTTTTT.

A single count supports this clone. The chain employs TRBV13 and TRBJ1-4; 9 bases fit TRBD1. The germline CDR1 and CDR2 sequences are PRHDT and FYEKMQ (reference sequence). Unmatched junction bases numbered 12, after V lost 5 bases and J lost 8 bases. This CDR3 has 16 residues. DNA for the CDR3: TGTGCCAGCAGCCAGACCGGGACAGGGAGGGACGAAAAACTGTTTTTT. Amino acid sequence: CASSQTGTGRDEKLFF.

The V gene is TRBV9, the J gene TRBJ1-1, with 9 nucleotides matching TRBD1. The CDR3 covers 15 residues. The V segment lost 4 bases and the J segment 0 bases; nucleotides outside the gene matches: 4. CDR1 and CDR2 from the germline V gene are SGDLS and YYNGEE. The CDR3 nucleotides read TGTGCCAGCAGCCCATGGGACAGGGTGAACACTGAAGCTTTCTTT. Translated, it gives CASSPWDRVNTEAFF.

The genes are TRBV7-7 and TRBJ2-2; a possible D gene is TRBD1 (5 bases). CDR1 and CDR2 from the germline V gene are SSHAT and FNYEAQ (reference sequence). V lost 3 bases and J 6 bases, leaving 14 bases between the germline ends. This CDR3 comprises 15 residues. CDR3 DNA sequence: TGTGCCAGCAGCTTTGGCAGGGTATGGGCCGGGGAGCTGTTTTTT. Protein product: CASSFGRVWAGELFF.

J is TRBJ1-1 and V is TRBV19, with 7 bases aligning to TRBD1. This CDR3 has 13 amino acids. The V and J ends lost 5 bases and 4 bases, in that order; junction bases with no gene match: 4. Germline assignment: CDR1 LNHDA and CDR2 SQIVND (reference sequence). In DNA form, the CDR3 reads TGTGCCAGTAGTCCCACAGGGGTCACTGAAGCTTTCTTT. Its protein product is CASSPTGVTEAFF.

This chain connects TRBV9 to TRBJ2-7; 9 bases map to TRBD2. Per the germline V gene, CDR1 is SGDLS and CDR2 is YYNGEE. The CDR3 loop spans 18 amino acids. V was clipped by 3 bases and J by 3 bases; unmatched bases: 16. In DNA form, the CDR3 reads TGTGCCAGCAGCGCCGACGCGGGAGGGACTAGCCGAAACTACGAGCAGTACTTC. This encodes CASSADAGGTSRNYEQYF. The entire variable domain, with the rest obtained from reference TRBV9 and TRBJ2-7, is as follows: DSGVTQTPKHLITATGQRVTLRCSPRSGDLSVYWYQQSLDQGLQFLIQYYNGEERAKGNILERFSAQQFPDLHSELNLSSLELGDSALYFCASSADAGGTSRNYEQYFGPGTRLTVT.

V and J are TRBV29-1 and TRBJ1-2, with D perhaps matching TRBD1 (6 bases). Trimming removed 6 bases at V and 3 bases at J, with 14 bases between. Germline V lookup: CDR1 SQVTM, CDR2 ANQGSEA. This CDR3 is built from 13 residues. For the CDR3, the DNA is TGCAGCGTCGCTAACAGGGTCTACTATGGCTACACCTTC. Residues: CSVANRVYYGYTF.

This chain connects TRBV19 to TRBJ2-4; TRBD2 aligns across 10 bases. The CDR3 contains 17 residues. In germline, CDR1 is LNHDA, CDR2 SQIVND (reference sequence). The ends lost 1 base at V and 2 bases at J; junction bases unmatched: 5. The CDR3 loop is CASSIGASGRSKNIQYF. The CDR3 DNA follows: TGTGCCAGTAGTATAGGGGCTAGCGGGAGATCCAAAAACATTCAGTACTTC.

CDR3 nucleotides: TGTGCCAGCAGTTTCCTCAGGGGAAGTAGCACAGATACGCAGTATTTT. It codes for CASSFLRGSSTDTQYF. This rearrangement joins TRBV27 to TRBJ2-3, with D perhaps TRBD1 (6 bases). The CDR3 spans 16 residues. The germline V and J ends were trimmed by 3 bases and 0 bases, with 13 bases remaining between them. CDR1 is MNHEY, CDR2 SMNVEV, per germline (reference sequence).

CDR3 region: CASSLAGFVAEQYF. CDR3 in DNA: TGTGCCAGCAGTTTAGCAGGGTTTGTTGCCGAGCAGTACTTC. V gene TRBV28 combines with J gene TRBJ2-7; D is possibly TRBD1 (5 bases). Germline CDR1 reads MDHEN; CDR2 reads SYDVKM. V was pared by 2 bases and J by 6 bases, with 14 bases between. The CDR3 totals 14 residues. The entire variable domain, with the rest obtained from reference TRBV28 and TRBJ2-7, is as follows: DVKVTQSSRYLVKRTGEKVFLECVQDMDHENMFWYRQDPGLGLRLIYFSYDVKMKEKGDIPEGYSVSREKKERFSLILESASTNQTSMYLCASSLAGFVAEQYFGPGTRLTVT.

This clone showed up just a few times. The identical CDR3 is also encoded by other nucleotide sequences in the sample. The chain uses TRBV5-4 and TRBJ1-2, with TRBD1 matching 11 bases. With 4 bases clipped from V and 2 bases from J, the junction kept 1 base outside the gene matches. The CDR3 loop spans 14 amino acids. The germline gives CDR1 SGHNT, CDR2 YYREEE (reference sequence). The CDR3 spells CASSRTGGNYGYTF. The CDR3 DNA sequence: TGTGCCAGCAGCCGGACAGGGGGCAACTATGGCTACACCTTC.

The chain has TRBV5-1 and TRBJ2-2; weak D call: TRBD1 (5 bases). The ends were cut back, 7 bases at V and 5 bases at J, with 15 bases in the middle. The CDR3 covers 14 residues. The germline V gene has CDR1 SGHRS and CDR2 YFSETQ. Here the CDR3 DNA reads TGCGCCAGCCAAGGGGCAGTCCCAACCGGGGAGCTGTTTTTT. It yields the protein CASQGAVPTGELFF. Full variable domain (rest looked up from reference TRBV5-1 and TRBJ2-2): KAGVTQTPRYLIKTRGQQVTLSCSPISGHRSVSWYQQTPGQGLQFLFEYFSETQRNKGNFPGRFSGRQFSNSRSEMNVSTLELGDSALYLCASQGAVPTGELFFGEGSRLTVL.

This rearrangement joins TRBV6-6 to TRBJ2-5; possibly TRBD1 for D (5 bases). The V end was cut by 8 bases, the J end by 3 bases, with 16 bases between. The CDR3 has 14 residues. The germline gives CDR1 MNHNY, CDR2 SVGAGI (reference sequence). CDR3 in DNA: TGTGCCAGCCTGTTTGGGGCAGGGAAAGAGACCCAGTACTTC. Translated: CASLFGAGKETQYF.

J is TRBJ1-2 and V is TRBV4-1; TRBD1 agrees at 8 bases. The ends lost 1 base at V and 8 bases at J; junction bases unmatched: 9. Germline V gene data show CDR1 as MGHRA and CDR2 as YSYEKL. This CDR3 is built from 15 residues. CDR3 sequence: CASSQVGRGQRGYTF. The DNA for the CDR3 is TGCGCCAGCAGCCAAGTGGGCAGGGGGCAACGGGGCTACACCTTC.

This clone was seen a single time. The CDR3 sequence is CASSLDSDTQYF. Here the CDR3 DNA reads TGCGCCAGCAGCTTGGACTCAGATACGCAGTATTTT. This rearrangement joins TRBV5-1 to TRBJ2-3; D is unclear. The CDR3 runs 12 residues. Germline assignment: CDR1 SGHRS and CDR2 YFSETQ. V gave up 0 bases and J gave up 4 bases, with 3 bases separating them. The full variable domain, its missing parts supplied by reference TRBV5-1 and TRBJ2-3, is KAGVTQTPRYLIKTRGQQVTLSCSPISGHRSVSWYQQTPGQGLQFLFEYFSETQRNKGNFPGRFSGRQFSNSRSEMNVSTLELGDSALYLCASSLDSDTQYFGPGTRLTVL.

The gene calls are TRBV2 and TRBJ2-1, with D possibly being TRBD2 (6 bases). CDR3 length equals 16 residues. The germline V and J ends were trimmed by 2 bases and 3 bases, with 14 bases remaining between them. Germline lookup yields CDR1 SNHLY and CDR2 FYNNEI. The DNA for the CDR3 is TGTGCCAGCAGTGAAAGGGGTAGCGGATACTACAATGAGCAGTTCTTC. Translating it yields CASSERGSGYYNEQFF. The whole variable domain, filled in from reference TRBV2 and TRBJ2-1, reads EPEVTQTPSHQVTQMGQEVILRCVPISNHLYFYWYRQILGQKVEFLVSFYNNEISEKSEIFDDQFSVERPDGSNFTLKIRSTKLEDSAMYFCASSERGSGYYNEQFFGPGTRLTVL.

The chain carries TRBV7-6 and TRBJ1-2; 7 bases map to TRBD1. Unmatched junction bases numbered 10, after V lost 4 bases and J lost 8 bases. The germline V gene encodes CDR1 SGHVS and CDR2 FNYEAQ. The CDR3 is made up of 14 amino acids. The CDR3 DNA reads TGTGCCAGCAGCTCACAGGGGACCCGACTAGGCTACACCTTC. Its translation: CASSSQGTRLGYTF. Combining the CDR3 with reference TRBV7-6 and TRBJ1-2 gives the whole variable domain GAGVSQSPRYKVTKRGQDVALRCDPISGHVSLYWYRQALGQGPEFLTYFNYEAQQDKSGLPNDRFSAERPEGSISTLTIQRTEQRDSAMYRCASSSQGTRLGYTFGSGTRLTVV.

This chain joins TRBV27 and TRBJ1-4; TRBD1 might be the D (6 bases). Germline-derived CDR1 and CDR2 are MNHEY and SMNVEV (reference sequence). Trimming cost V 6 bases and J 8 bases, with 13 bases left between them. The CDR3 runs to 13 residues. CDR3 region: CASSTGGVEKLFF. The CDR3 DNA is TGTGCCAGCAGCACGGGGGGCGTGGAAAAACTGTTTTTT.

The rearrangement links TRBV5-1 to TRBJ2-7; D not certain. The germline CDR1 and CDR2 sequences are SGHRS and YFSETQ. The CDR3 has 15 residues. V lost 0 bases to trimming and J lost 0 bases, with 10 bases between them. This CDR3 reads CASSLAAESSYEQYF. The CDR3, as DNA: TGCGCCAGCAGCTTGGCGGCGGAGAGCTCCTACGAGCAGTACTTC.

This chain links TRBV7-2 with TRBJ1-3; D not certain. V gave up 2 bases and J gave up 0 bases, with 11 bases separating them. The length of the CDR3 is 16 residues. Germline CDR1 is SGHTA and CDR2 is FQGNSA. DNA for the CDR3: TGTGCCAGCAGCTTAATGGGCCACAGCTCTGGAAACACCATATATTTT. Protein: CASSLMGHSSGNTIYF.

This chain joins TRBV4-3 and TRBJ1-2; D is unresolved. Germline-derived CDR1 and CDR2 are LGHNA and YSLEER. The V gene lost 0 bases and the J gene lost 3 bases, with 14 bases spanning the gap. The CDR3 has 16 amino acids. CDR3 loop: CASSQDGGTPYYGYTF. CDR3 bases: TGCGCCAGCAGCCAAGATGGAGGAACCCCCTACTATGGCTACACCTTC.

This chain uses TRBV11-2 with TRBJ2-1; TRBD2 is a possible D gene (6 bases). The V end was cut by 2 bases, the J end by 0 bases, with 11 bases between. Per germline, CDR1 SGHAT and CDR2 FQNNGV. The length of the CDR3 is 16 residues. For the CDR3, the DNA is TGTGCCAGCAGCTTAATCAGGCGGGGCTCCTACAATGAGCAGTTCTTC. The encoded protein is CASSLIRRGSYNEQFF.

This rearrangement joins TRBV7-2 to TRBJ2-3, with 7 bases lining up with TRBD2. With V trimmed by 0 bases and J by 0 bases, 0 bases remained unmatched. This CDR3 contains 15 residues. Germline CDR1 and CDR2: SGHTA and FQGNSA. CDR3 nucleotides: TGTGCCAGCAGCTTAGCGGGGGGGAGCACAGATACGCAGTATTTT. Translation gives CASSLAGGSTDTQYF.